These 27 T cell receptor beta chains were sequenced from one sample in a study of vaccination effects on CD4 cells after COVID-19. In the ViraFEST assay, antigen-specific CD4+ clonotypes were identified by expansion after peptide-pool stimulation. Culture lasted around eleven days before CD4+ T cell isolation. Produced via immunoSEQ multiplex PCR; TCRdb's table is partial and in-frame only. The sample carries under 65,000 clones, approximately 79% recorded once. Antigens of these TCRs are unknown. The starting material was CD4+ T cells from PBMCs cultured with HCoV-229E spike peptides, obtained before COVID-19 vaccination. The receptors stem from a human donor who received a COVID-19 vaccine.

This CDR3 reads CASSYFKRGETQYF. In DNA, the CDR3 is TGTGCCAGCAGTTACTTCAAGCGGGGTGAGACCCAGTACTTC. This chain uses TRBV6-5 with TRBJ2-5; 7 positions match TRBD2. The V gene's germline CDR1 is MNHEY and CDR2 SVGAGI. J gave up 5 bases and V 1 base, and 4 bases lay outside the gene matches. This CDR3 is 14 amino acids long.

This clone was found once. The CDR3 spells CAWSVRQATSYNEQFF. Here the CDR3 DNA reads TGTGCCTGGAGTGTACGTCAGGCCACCTCCTACAATGAGCAGTTCTTC. The rearrangement links TRBV30 to TRBJ2-1; D is undetermined. The CDR3 has 16 residues. Trimming stripped 0 bases from V and 0 bases from J, with 12 bases between. The germline CDR1 and CDR2 sequences are GTSNPN and SVGIG (reference sequence).

The chain joins TRBV7-2 to TRBJ1-2; D ambiguous. With 2 bases removed from V and 3 bases from J, the gap between germline ends came to 16 bases. The CDR3 is 16 residues long. CDR1 is SGHTA, CDR2 FQGNSA, per germline. The CDR3 DNA follows: TGTGCCAGCAGCTTATTACGGCAGACCGTGGACTATGGCTACACCTTC. This gives the protein CASSLLRQTVDYGYTF.

The chain employs TRBV6-5 and TRBJ2-4, with D perhaps TRBD2 (6 bases). Germline V gene sequence: CDR1 MNHEY, CDR2 SVGAGI. The CDR3 length is 15 residues. V lost 8 bases and J 1 base, leaving 15 bases between the germline ends. The chain's CDR3 is CASGPGRGAKNIQYF. CDR3 nucleotide sequence: TGTGCCAGCGGGCCAGGCCGGGGGGCCAAAAACATTCAGTACTTC.

This chain connects TRBV19 to TRBJ1-2; 7 nucleotides line up with TRBD1. From germline, CDR1 is LNHDA and CDR2 SQIVND (reference sequence). CDR3 size: 13 residues. The J segment lost 6 bases and the V segment lost 3 bases, leaving 4 bases of the junction unmatched. The CDR3 spells CASSIYTGDGYTF. CDR3 nucleotides: TGTGCCAGTAGTATCTATACAGGGGATGGCTACACCTTC.

The V call is TRBV7-2, the J call TRBJ2-4; D is unclear. CDR3 length: 14 residues. The V gene lost 2 bases and the J gene lost 6 bases, with 11 bases spanning the gap. Germline V lookup: CDR1 SGHTA, CDR2 FQGNSA. The DNA for the CDR3 is TGTGCCAGCAGCTTACAAGGGTTGGGAAACATTCAGTACTTC. This sequence encodes CASSLQGLGNIQYF.

The V call is TRBV24-1, the J call TRBJ2-3; TRBD1 matches at 8 bases. The J segment lost 4 bases and the V segment lost 1 base, leaving 3 bases of the junction unmatched. Germline lookup yields CDR1 KGHDR and CDR2 SFDVKD. The CDR3 has 15 residues. The CDR3 coding sequence is TGTGCCACCAGTGATTTTAGGACAGGGTCAGATACGCAGTATTTT. It codes for CATSDFRTGSDTQYF.

The chain carries TRBV5-6 and TRBJ2-5; perhaps TRBD2 as D (7 bases). The length of the CDR3 is 13 residues. Germline lookup yields CDR1 SGHDT and CDR2 YYEEEE. The V gene lost 4 bases and the J gene lost 5 bases, with 12 bases spanning the gap. CDR3 bases: TGTGCCAGCAGCATGGCGGGGGCGGAGACCCAGTACTTC. This encodes CASSMAGAETQYF. The whole variable domain, filled in from reference TRBV5-6 and TRBJ2-5, reads DAGVTQSPTHLIKTRGQQVTLRCSPKSGHDTVSWYQQALGQGPQFIFQYYEEEERQRGNFPDRFSGHQFPNYSSELNVNALLLGDSALYLCASSMAGAETQYFGPGTRLLVL.

This clone was seen a handful of times. V is TRBV7-2 and J is TRBJ1-2, with a weak D call TRBD1 (5 bases). The V and J ends lost 3 bases and 5 bases respectively, with 7 bases between them. The germline CDR1 and CDR2 sequences are SGHTA and FQGNSA. This CDR3 is 12 amino acids long. The CDR3 region has the DNA TGTGCCAGCAGCTTCGGGGGGTATGGCTACACCTTC. This gives the protein CASSFGGYGYTF. The full variable domain, rest sourced from reference TRBV7-2 and TRBJ1-2, is GAGVSQSPSNKVTEKGKDVELRCDPISGHTALYWYRQSLGQGLEFLIYFQGNSAPDKSGLPSDRFSAERTGGSVSTLTIQRTQQEDSAVYLCASSFGGYGYTFGSGTRLTVV.

The V gene is TRBV19, the J gene TRBJ1-5; D gene unclear. There are 15 residues in the CDR3. Trimming stripped 2 bases from V and 5 bases from J, with 13 bases between. Per the germline V gene, CDR1 is LNHDA and CDR2 is SQIVND (reference sequence). The CDR3: CASSISGQFYQPQHF. The CDR3 DNA follows: TGTGCCAGTAGTATAAGCGGGCAGTTTTATCAGCCCCAGCATTTT. Together with reference TRBV19 and TRBJ1-5, the CDR3 gives the full variable domain: DGGITQSPKYLFRKEGQNVTLSCEQNLNHDAMYWYRQDPGQGLRLIYYSQIVNDFQKGDIAEGYSVSREKKESFPLTVTSAQKNPTAFYLCASSISGQFYQPQHFGDGTRLSIL.

The V call is TRBV7-2, the J call TRBJ2-4; D might be TRBD1 (5 bases). The CDR3 consists of 14 residues. Trimming took 1 base from V and 7 from J, leaving 11 bases between them. The germline CDR1 and CDR2 sequences are SGHTA and FQGNSA. DNA of the CDR3: TGTGCCAGCAGCTTAGTGCAGGGATCGAACATTCAGTACTTC. Its protein is CASSLVQGSNIQYF.

There are a few counts of this clone. The chain has TRBV6-5 and TRBJ1-1; a possible D gene is TRBD1 (5 bases). This CDR3 is 15 amino acids long. The germline V and J ends were trimmed by 3 bases and 1 base, with 12 bases remaining between them. Per germline, CDR1 MNHEY and CDR2 SVGAGI. DNA for the CDR3: TGTGCCAGCAGTTATCTGGCGGGGCAGAACACTGAAGCTTTCTTT. Protein product: CASSYLAGQNTEAFF.

CDR3 coding DNA: TGTGCCAGCAGTGAGAGGCGGGGGGGCAGAGAGACCCAGTACTTC. Translation gives CASSERRGGRETQYF. The V gene is TRBV2, the J gene TRBJ2-5, with 9 bases aligning to TRBD2. Germline V CDR1 and CDR2: SNHLY, FYNNEI. The CDR3 spans 15 residues. The J segment lost 4 bases and the V segment lost 3 bases, leaving 6 bases of the junction unmatched.

The chain links TRBV24-1 to TRBJ2-1; the match to TRBD1 covers 7 bases. Germline loops: CDR1 KGHDR, CDR2 SFDVKD. CDR3 length: 19 amino acids. Trimming removed 1 base from V and 0 bases from J; junction bases left unmatched: 11. The CDR3 sequence is CATSDFGPGGSPSYNEQFF. CDR3 DNA sequence: TGTGCCACCAGTGATTTTGGGCCAGGGGGAAGCCCCTCCTACAATGAGCAGTTCTTC.

The V gene is TRBV6-1, the J gene TRBJ2-7; the D is unclear. V was cut by 3 bases and J by 0 bases, with 12 bases left in between. The germline CDR1 and CDR2 sequences are MNHNS and SASEGT. CDR3 length equals 15 residues. CDR3 protein: CASSDQNIGSYEQYV. CDR3 bases: TGTGCCAGCAGTGACCAGAATATAGGCTCCTACGAGCAGTACGTC.

This clone is a singleton in its sample. The chain carries TRBV5-8 and TRBJ1-1; D is possibly TRBD1 (5 bases). This CDR3 has 14 amino acids. Germline-derived CDR1 and CDR2 are SGHTS and YDEGEE. Trimming stripped 7 bases from V and 4 bases from J, with 17 bases between. The CDR3 sequence is CASPGVAQGTEAFF. CDR3 bases: TGTGCCAGCCCCGGGGTGGCTCAGGGCACTGAAGCTTTCTTT.

This chain uses TRBV7-2 with TRBJ1-5; D is ambiguous. Germline CDR1 and CDR2: SGHTA and FQGNSA. There are 14 residues in the CDR3. V lost 1 base to trimming and J lost 7 bases, with 11 bases between them. The CDR3, as DNA: TGTGCCAGCAGCTTAGAGATTGGGGAGCAGCCCCAGCATTTT. As protein: CASSLEIGEQPQHF.

The chain links TRBV28 to TRBJ1-2, with D unclear. There are 14 residues in the CDR3. CDR1 and CDR2 (germline): MDHEN, SYDVKM. V was cut by 6 bases and J by 4 bases, with 15 bases left in between. CDR3 protein: CASSRSLRVYGYTF. The CDR3 bases are TGTGCCAGCAGCCGGTCTTTGAGGGTCTATGGCTACACCTTC.

V and J are TRBV5-1 and TRBJ2-5, with 12 bases that match TRBD1. Per germline, CDR1 SGHRS and CDR2 YFSETQ. Trimming took 0 bases from V and 4 from J; bases not matched to a gene: 4. The CDR3 is 16 amino acids. CDR3 DNA sequence: TGCGCCAGCAGCTTGGTGGGACAGGGGGCAAGAGAGACCCAGTACTTC. It is translated as CASSLVGQGARETQYF.

In its sample, this clone was seen once. The chain couples TRBV6-5 to TRBJ1-2, with D perhaps TRBD1 (5 bases). V lost 7 bases and J lost 1, with 10 bases in between. Germline V gene sequence: CDR1 MNHEY, CDR2 SVGAGI. The CDR3 length is 13 residues. CDR3: CASKDILNYGYTF. The CDR3 nucleotides read TGTGCCAGCAAGGACATCCTTAACTATGGCTACACCTTC.

This clone was seen a few times. The chain is built from TRBV18 and TRBJ2-7, with D perhaps TRBD1 or TRBD2 (5 bases each). This CDR3 comprises 14 residues. V lost 2 bases and J 6 bases, leaving 14 bases between the germline ends. Germline loops: CDR1 KGHSH, CDR2 LQKENI. Here the CDR3 reads CASSPMGTSGEQYV. The CDR3 nucleotides read TGTGCCAGCTCACCAATGGGGACCTCCGGCGAGCAGTACGTC.

This chain connects TRBV6-5 to TRBJ1-6, with 7 bases matching TRBD1. The germline gives CDR1 MNHEY, CDR2 SVGAGI. Unmatched junction bases numbered 2, after V lost 6 bases and J lost 9 bases. The CDR3 extends over 12 amino acids. The CDR3 loop is CASSSGGSPLHF. The DNA for the CDR3 is TGTGCCAGCAGCTCAGGGGGTTCACCCCTCCACTTT.

This rearrangement joins TRBV15 to TRBJ2-1, with D possibly TRBD2 on 5 matching bases. This CDR3 has 15 amino acids. CDR1 is LNHNV and CDR2 is YYDKDF in the germline V gene (reference sequence). V was shortened by 0 bases and J by 0 bases, with 6 bases between the two germline ends. The CDR3, as DNA: TGTGCCACCAGCAGAGAGGGGAGCTCCTACAATGAGCAGTTCTTC. Its protein product is CATSREGSSYNEQFF.

The chain recombines TRBV19 with TRBJ2-3; D ambiguous. Trimming took 6 bases from V and 4 from J, leaving 11 bases between them. The germline CDR1 and CDR2 sequences are LNHDA and SQIVND (reference sequence). The CDR3 loop spans 13 amino acids. CDR3 DNA: TGTGCCAGTAGCCTAACAGCCTCAGATACGCAGTATTTT. Translating it yields CASSLTASDTQYF.

The J gene is TRBJ1-1, the V gene TRBV27; 8 nucleotides align to TRBD1. Losses at the gene ends were 5 bases for V and 1 base for J; bases not matched to a gene: 6. The CDR3 consists of 15 residues. The germline gives CDR1 MNHEY, CDR2 SMNVEV (reference sequence). The CDR3 region is CASSRRGQANTEAFF. CDR3 in DNA: TGTGCCAGCAGTCGTCGGGGACAGGCGAACACTGAAGCTTTCTTT.

The genes are TRBV6-6 and TRBJ2-7, with D unresolved. V was shortened by 6 bases and J by 0 bases, with 12 bases between the two germline ends. The CDR3 extends over 14 amino acids. CDR1 is MNHNY, CDR2 SVGAGI, per germline (reference sequence). This CDR3 reads CASRGDLLSYEQYV. The DNA for the CDR3 is TGTGCCAGCAGGGGCGACCTACTCTCCTACGAGCAGTACGTC.

The chain joins TRBV10-3 to TRBJ2-7; 10 bases are shared with TRBD1. From germline, CDR1 is ENHRY and CDR2 SYGVKD. The trim removed 6 bases at V and 3 bases at J, leaving 5 bases unmatched. This CDR3 has 14 amino acids. As DNA, the CDR3 is TGTGCCATCAGCGGGACAGGGGATCACTACGAGCAGTACGTC. Translation: CAISGTGDHYEQYV.